The entry below describes one T cell receptor beta chain. Its antigen is unknown. V shed 0 bases and J 4 bases; nucleotides not matched to a gene: 8. Germline V lookup: CDR1 LGHNA, CDR2 YSLEER. This CDR3 is built from 16 residues. Clones were sequenced by immunoSEQ multiplex PCR, and TCRdb holds only the in-frame ones, with some missing. The data hold 15,000 to 20,000 clones, with around 85% observed a single time. Every single patient, without exception, relapsed after autologous stem cell transplantation, and brentuximab vedotin exposure varied. This sample is drawn from a study of PD-1 blockade in classical Hodgkin lymphoma. For the study at large: Patients received nivolumab 3 mg/kg intravenously every 2 weeks. Study-level findings and limits: A reduction in baseline TCR diversity was reportedly seen in newly diagnosed patients relative to healthy donors. CD4+ TCR diversity, unlike CD8+, rose significantly by C4D1.

The sequencing here drew on peripheral blood mononuclear cells (PBMCs), taken at baseline. This receptor was obtained from a human donor with classical Hodgkin lymphoma. The chain couples TRBV4-3 to TRBJ1-2; TRBD1 matches 7 bases. For the CDR3, the DNA is TGCGCCAGCAGCCAAGACTCCCCGGCAGGGGGCTATGGCTACACCTTC. Translation: CASSQDSPAGGYGYTF.